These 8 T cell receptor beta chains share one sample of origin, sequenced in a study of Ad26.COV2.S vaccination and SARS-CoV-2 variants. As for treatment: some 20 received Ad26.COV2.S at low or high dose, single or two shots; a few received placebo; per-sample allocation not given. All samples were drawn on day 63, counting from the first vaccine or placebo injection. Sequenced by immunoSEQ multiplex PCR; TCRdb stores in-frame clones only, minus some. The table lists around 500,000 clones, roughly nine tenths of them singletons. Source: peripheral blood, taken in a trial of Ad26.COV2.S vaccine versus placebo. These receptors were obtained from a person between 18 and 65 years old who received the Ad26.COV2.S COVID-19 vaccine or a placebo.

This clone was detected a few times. The CDR3 region has the DNA TGCAGCGTTGTTGCAGGGGCCTACGAGCAGTACTTC. Its translation: CSVVAGAYEQYF. The chain couples TRBV29-1 to TRBJ2-7, with D possibly matching TRBD1 (6 bases). Trimming shortened V by 4 bases and J by 2 bases, and 9 bases separated the two germline ends. The CDR3 runs to 12 residues. CDR1 and CDR2 (germline): SQVTM, ANQGSEA.

For the CDR3, the DNA is TGTGCCTGGAGTCGGAACTATGGCTACACCTTC. It specifies CAWSRNYGYTF. This chain uses TRBV30 with TRBJ1-2; the D is unclear. The CDR3 is 11 amino acids. CDR1 is GTSNPN and CDR2 is SVGIG in the germline V gene (reference sequence). Trimming took 2 bases from V and 2 from J, leaving 3 bases between them.

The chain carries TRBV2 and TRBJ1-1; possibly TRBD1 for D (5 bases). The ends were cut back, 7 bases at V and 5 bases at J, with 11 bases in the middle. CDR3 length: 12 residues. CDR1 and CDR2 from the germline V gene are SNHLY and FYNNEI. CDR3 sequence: CASTNRRTEAFF. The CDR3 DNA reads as TGTGCCAGCACAAACAGGAGAACTGAAGCTTTCTTT.

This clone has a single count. This CDR3 reads CASSLNRGSNSPLHF. The CDR3 bases are TGTGCCAGCAGCCTTAACAGGGGGTCTAATTCACCCCTCCACTTT. The rearrangement links TRBV7-2 to TRBJ1-6, with 8 bases matching TRBD1. CDR1 and CDR2 from the germline V gene are SGHTA and FQGNSA. The CDR3 contains 15 residues. J was trimmed by 6 bases and V by 5 bases; bases with no gene match: 6.

The CDR3 protein is CASSYWQADGYTF. The DNA of the CDR3 is TGTGCCAGCAGTTACTGGCAGGCTGATGGCTACACCTTC. V gene TRBV6-5 combines with J gene TRBJ1-2; D unclear. The germline V and J ends were trimmed by 1 base and 6 bases, with 9 bases remaining between them. Germline CDR1 reads MNHEY; CDR2 reads SVGAGI. The CDR3 has 13 amino acids.

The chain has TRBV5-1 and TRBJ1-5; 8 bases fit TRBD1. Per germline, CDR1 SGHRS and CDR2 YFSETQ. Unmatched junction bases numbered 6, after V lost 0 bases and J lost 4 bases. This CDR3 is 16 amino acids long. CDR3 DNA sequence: TGCGCCAGCAGCTTGGGGACCGGGACAGGTAATCAGCCCCAGCATTTT. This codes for CASSLGTGTGNQPQHF.

DNA for the CDR3: TGTGCCAGCGCGGGTAGGCGGGAGTCCCCCTACAATGAGCAGTTCTTC. Its translation is CASAGRRESPYNEQFF. This sequence joins TRBV7-8 and TRBJ2-1; TRBD2 agrees at 7 bases. The CDR3 has 16 amino acids. V lost 8 bases and J lost 2; bases outside the gene matches: 12. Germline V gene lookup returns CDR1 SGHVS and CDR2 FQNEAQ.

The CDR3 bases are TGCGCCAGCAGCCAATCGACAGGATGGGGAGAGACCCAGTACTTC. Protein sequence: CASSQSTGWGETQYF. V gene TRBV4-3 combines with J gene TRBJ2-5, with D perhaps matching TRBD1 (6 bases). Per the germline V gene, CDR1 is LGHNA and CDR2 is YSLEER. This CDR3 contains 15 residues. Trimming cost V 2 bases and J 4 bases, with 14 bases left between them.